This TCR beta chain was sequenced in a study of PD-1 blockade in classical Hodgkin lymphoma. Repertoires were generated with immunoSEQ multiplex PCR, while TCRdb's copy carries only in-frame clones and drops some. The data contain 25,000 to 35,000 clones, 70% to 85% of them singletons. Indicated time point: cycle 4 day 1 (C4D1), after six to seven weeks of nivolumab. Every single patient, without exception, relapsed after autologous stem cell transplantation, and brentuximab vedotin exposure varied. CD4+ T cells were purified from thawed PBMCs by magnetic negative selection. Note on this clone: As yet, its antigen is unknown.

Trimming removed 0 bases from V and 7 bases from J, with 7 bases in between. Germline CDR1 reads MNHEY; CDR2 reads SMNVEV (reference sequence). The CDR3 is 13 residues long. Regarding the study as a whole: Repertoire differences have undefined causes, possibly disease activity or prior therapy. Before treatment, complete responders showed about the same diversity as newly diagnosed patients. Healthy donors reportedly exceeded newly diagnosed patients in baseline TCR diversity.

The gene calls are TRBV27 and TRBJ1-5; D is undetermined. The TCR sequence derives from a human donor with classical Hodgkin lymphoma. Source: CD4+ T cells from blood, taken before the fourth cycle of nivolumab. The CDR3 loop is CASSLSMGQPQHF. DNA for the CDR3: TGTGCCAGCAGTTTATCGATGGGACAGCCCCAGCATTTT.